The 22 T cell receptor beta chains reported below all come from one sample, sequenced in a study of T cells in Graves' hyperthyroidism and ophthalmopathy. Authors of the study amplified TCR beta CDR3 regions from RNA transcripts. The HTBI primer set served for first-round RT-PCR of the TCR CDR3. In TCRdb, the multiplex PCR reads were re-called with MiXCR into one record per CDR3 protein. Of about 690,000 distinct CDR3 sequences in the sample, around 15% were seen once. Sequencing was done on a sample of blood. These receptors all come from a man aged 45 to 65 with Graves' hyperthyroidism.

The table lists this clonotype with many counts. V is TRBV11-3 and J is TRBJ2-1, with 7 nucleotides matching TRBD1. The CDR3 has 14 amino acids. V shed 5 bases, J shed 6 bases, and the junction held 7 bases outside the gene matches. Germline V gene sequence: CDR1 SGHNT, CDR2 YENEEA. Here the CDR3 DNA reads TGTGCCAGCAGCCGTCGACAGGGCCCCAATGAGCAGTTCTTC. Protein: CASSRRQGPNEQFF.

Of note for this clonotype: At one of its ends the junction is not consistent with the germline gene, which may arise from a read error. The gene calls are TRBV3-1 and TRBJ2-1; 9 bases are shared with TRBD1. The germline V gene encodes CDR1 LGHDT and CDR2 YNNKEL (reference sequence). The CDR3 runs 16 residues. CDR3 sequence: CASSRRDRALYNEQLF. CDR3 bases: TGTGCCAGCAGCCGCCGGGACAGGGCATTATACAATGAGCAGCTCTTC.

This chain's CDR3 is CASSSSGRALDNEQFF. Written as DNA, the CDR3 is TGTGCCAGCAGCTCTAGCGGGAGGGCCTTGGACAATGAGCAGTTCTTC. V and J are TRBV5-4 and TRBJ2-1, with 12 bases matching TRBD2. This CDR3 is 16 amino acids long. Germline assignment: CDR1 SGHNT and CDR2 YYREEE (reference sequence). V was clipped by 3 bases and J by 5 bases; unmatched bases: 6.

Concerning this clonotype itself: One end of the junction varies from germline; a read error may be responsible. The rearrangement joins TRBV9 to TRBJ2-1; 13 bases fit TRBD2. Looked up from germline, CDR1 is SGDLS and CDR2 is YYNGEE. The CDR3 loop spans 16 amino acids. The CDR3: CASSLALAGGPGEQFF. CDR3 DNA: TGCGCCAGCAGCTTGGCACTAGCGGGAGGGCCGGGTGAGCAGTTCTTC.

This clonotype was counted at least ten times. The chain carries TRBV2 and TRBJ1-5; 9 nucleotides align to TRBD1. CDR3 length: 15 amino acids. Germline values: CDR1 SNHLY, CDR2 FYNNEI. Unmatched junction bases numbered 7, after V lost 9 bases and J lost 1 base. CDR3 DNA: TGTGCCAGTAATGCCGGGACAGGGAGCAATCAGCCCCAGCATTTT. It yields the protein CASNAGTGSNQPQHF. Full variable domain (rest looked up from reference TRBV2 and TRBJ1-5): EPEVTQTPSHQVTQMGQEVILRCVPISNHLYFYWYRQILGQKVEFLVSFYNNEISEKSEIFDDQFSVERPDGSNFTLKIRSTKLEDSAMYFCASNAGTGSNQPQHFGDGTRLSIL.

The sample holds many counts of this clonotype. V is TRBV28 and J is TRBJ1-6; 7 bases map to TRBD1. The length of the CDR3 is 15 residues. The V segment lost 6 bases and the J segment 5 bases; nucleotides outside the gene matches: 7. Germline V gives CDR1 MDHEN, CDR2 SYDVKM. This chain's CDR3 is CASRTAGQNNSPLHF. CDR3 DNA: TGTGCCAGCAGGACCGCGGGACAGAATAATTCACCCCTCCACTTT.

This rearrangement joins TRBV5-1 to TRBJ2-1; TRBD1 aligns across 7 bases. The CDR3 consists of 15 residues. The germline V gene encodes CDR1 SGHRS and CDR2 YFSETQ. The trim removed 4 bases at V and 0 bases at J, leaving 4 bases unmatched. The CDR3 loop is CASSVGQVSYNEQFF. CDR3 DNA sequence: TGCGCCAGCAGCGTTGGACAGGTCTCCTACAATGAGCAGTTCTTC.

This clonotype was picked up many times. The CDR3 reads CASLYGTGGMNQPQHF. CDR3 nucleotides: TGTGCCAGCCTTTACGGGACAGGGGGCATGAATCAGCCCCAGCATTTT. V and J are TRBV12-3 or TRBV12-4 and TRBJ1-5; TRBD1 agrees at 12 bases. V lost 8 bases to trimming and J lost 4 bases; unmatched junction nucleotides: 9. The CDR3 runs 16 residues.

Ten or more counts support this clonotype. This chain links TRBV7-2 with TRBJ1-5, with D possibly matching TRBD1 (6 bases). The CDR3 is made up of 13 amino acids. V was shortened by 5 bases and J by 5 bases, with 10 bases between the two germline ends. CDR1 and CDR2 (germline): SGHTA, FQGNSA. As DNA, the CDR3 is TGTGCCAGCAGCCAGACAGGTGATCAGCCCCAGCATTTT. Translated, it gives CASSQTGDQPQHF.

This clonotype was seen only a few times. CDR3 coding DNA: TGTGCCACCAGCAGAGACCGGGACAGGGCGGGCTATGGCTACACCTTC. Translation gives CATSRDRDRAGYGYTF. The chain uses TRBV15 and TRBJ1-2; 9 nucleotides agree with TRBD1. The V gene end was trimmed by 0 bases and the J gene end by 4 bases; junction bases not matched to a gene: 6. The CDR3 has 16 amino acids. Germline CDR1 and CDR2: LNHNV and YYDKDF (reference sequence).

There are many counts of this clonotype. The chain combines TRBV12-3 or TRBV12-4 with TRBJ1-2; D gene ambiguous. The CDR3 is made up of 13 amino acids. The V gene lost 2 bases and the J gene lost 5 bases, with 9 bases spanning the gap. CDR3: CASSLFQSYGYTF. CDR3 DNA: TGTGCCAGCAGTTTATTTCAGAGTTATGGCTACACCTTC.

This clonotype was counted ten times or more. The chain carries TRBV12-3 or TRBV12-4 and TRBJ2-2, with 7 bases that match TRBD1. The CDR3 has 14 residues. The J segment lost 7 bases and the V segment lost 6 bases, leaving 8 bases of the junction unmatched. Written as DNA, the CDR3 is TGTGCCAGCAGCGATAACAGGGGAAGCGGGGAGCTGTTTTTT. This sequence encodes CASSDNRGSGELFF.

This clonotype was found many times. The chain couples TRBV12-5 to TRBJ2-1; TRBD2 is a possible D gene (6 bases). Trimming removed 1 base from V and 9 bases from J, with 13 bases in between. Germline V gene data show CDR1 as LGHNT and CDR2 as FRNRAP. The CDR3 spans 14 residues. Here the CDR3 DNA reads TGTGCTAGTGGTTTGGGGAGGGCCCCCACTGAGCAGTTCTTC. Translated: CASGLGRAPTEQFF. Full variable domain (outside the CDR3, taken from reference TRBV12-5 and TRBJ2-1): DARVTQTPRHKVTEMGQEVTMRCQPILGHNTVFWYRQTMMQGLELLAYFRNRAPLDDSGMPKDRFSAEMPDATLATLKIQPSEPRDSAVYFCASGLGRAPTEQFFGPGTRLTVL.

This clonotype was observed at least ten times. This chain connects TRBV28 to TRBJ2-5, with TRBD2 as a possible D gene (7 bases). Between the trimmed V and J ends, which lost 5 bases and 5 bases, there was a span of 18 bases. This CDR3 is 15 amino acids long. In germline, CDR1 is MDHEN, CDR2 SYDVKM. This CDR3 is CASSGGGRGMETQYF. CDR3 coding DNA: TGTGCCAGCAGTGGCGGGGGAAGGGGGATGGAGACCCAGTACTTC.

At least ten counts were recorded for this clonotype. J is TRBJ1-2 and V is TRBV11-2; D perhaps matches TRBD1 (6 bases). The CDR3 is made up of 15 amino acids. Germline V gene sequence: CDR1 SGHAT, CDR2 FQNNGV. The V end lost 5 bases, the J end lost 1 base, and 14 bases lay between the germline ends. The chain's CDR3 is CASSPGQFHNYGYTF. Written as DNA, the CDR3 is TGTGCCAGCAGCCCCGGACAGTTCCATAACTATGGCTACACCTTC.

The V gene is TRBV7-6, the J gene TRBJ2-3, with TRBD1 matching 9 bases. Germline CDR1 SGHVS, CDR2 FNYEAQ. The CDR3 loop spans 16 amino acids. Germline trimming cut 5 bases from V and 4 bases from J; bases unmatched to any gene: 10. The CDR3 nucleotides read TGTGCCAGCAGCCTGAGACAGGGGGTAATAGCAGATACGCAGTATTTT. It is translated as CASSLRQGVIADTQYF.

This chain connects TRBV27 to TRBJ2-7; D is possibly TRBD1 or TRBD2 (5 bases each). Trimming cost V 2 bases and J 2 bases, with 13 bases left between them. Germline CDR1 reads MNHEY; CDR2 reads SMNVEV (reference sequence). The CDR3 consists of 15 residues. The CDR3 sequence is CASSLVPGRTYEQYF. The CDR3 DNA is TGTGCCAGCAGTTTAGTCCCGGGACGGACCTACGAGCAGTACTTC.

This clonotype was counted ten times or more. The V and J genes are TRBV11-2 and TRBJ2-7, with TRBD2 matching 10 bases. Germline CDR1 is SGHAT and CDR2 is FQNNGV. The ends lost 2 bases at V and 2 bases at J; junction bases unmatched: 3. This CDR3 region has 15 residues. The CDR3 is CASSLQLAGTYEQYF. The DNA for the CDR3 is TGTGCCAGCAGCTTACAACTAGCGGGGACCTACGAGCAGTACTTC.

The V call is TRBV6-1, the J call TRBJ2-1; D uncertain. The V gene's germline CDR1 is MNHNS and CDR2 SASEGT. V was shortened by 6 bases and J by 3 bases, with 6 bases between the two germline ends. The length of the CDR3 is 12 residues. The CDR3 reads CASSERYNEQFF. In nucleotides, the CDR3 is TGTGCCAGCAGCGAACGCTACAATGAGCAGTTCTTC.

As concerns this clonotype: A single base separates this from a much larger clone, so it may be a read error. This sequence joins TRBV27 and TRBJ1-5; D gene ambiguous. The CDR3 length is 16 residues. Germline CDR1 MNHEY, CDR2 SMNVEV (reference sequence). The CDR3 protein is CASSLTLAIGNQRQHF. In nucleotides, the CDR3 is TGTGCCAGCAGTTTGACCCTAGCAATCGGAAATCAGCGCCAGCATTTT.

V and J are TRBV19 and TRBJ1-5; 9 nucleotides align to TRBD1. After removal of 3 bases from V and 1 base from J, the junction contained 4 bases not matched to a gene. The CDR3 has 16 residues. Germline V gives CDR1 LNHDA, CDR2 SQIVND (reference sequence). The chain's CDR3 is CASSIGTGLSNQPQHF. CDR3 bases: TGTGCCAGTAGTATTGGGACAGGGCTCAGCAATCAGCCCCAGCATTTT.

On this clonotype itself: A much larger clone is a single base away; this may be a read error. The CDR3 is CASSSSPGLSDEQYF. Written as DNA, the CDR3 is TGTGCCAGCAGTTCTTCCCCGGGGCTTTCCGACGAGCAGTACTTC. The chain links TRBV27 to TRBJ2-7, with D perhaps assigned TRBD1 or TRBD2 (5 bases each). The CDR3 has 15 amino acids. Germline CDR1 MNHEY, CDR2 SMNVEV (reference sequence). Deletions cut 4 bases from V and 5 bases from J, with 18 bases between.